The 14 T cell receptor beta chains listed next were all sequenced from one sample in a study of T cells after yellow fever vaccination. One entry per CDR3 protein results from TCRdb running MiXCR on the 5' RACE reads. This sample yields about 210,000 distinct CDR3 sequences, of which 3.2% are seen a single time; 3.2% belongs to the top ten. The starting material was CD4+ T cells sorted from PBMCs, obtained 10 days after the yellow fever booster vaccination. The receptors originated from a man between 18 and 35 years old who received the YFV17D yellow fever vaccine.

This clonotype was found many times. V and J are TRBV7-9 and TRBJ2-2, with D possibly TRBD2 on 5 matching bases. Trimming removed 2 bases at V and 5 bases at J, with 12 bases between. Germline loops: CDR1 SEHNR, CDR2 FQNEAQ (reference sequence). CDR3 length: 15 residues. The CDR3 coding sequence is TGTGCCAGCAGCTTAAGAAACGGCGGGACCGGGGAGCTGTTTTTT. Translation gives CASSLRNGGTGELFF. Looking up the rest from reference TRBV7-9 and TRBJ2-2 gives the full variable domain: DTGVSQNPRHKITKRGQNVTFRCDPISEHNRLYWYRQTLGQGPEFLTYFQNEAQLEKSRLLSDRFSAERPKGSFSTLEIQRTEQGDSAMYLCASSLRNGGTGELFFGEGSRLTVL.

Many counts were recorded for this clonotype. The CDR3 coding sequence is TGCAGCGTTGGGACTAGCGGGGGACCCGGAGATACGCAGTATTTT. It specifies CSVGTSGGPGDTQYF. The V and J genes are TRBV29-1 and TRBJ2-3, with TRBD2 identical over 13 bases. The V segment lost 4 bases and the J segment 5 bases; nucleotides outside the gene matches: 6. The CDR3 has 15 amino acids. In germline, CDR1 is SQVTM, CDR2 ANQGSEA.

There are many counts of this clonotype. The chain is built from TRBV6-2 or TRBV6-3 and TRBJ1-2, with 7 bases matching TRBD1. The CDR3 is 14 amino acids. V shed 6 bases, J shed 8 bases, and the junction held 12 bases outside the gene matches. Germline V gene data show CDR1 as MNHEY and CDR2 as SVGEGT. CDR3 bases: TGTGCCAGCAGATCGAGGACAGGAAGAGTAGGCTACACCTTC. Its protein product is CASRSRTGRVGYTF.

The gene calls are TRBV20-1 and TRBJ2-3; either TRBD1 or TRBD2 may supply D (6 bases each). V was cut by 6 bases and J by 4 bases, with 14 bases left in between. The CDR3 spans 13 residues. In germline, CDR1 is DFQATT, CDR2 SNEGSKA (reference sequence). CDR3 nucleotides: TGCAGTGCAAACGGGGGCGGGCCAGATACGCAGTATTTT. The encoded protein is CSANGGGPDTQYF.

This chain uses TRBV20-1 with TRBJ2-6; D unclear. CDR1 DFQATT and CDR2 SNEGSKA come from the germline V gene (reference sequence). Trimming took off 8 bases at V and 0 bases at J, with 14 bases between the two ends. This CDR3 is 15 amino acids long. In DNA form, the CDR3 reads TGCAGTCCGGATGACTGGGACTCTGGGGCCAACGTCCTGACTTTC. It encodes CSPDDWDSGANVLTF.

This clonotype was seen a handful of times. The chain is built from TRBV18 and TRBJ1-2, with TRBD1 as a possible D gene (5 bases). V was shortened by 1 base and J by 0 bases, with 12 bases between the two germline ends. The germline V gene has CDR1 KGHSH and CDR2 LQKENI. The CDR3 contains 16 residues. CDR3 coding DNA: TGTGCCAGCTCACCACTGGACGACAGTGCTAACTATGGCTACACCTTC. Translated, it gives CASSPLDDSANYGYTF.

This clonotype has just a few counts. The chain recombines TRBV5-4 with TRBJ2-6, with D perhaps assigned TRBD1 or TRBD2 (6 bases each). The CDR3 runs 17 residues. In germline, CDR1 is SGHNT, CDR2 YYREEE (reference sequence). V lost 1 base to trimming and J lost 1 base, with 12 bases between them. The CDR3 loop is CASSLSGASSGANVLTF. Here the CDR3 DNA reads TGTGCCAGCAGCTTGTCGGGGGCTTCATCTGGGGCCAACGTCCTGACTTTC.

In its sample, this clonotype is medium-sized (0.01 to 0.1%). V is TRBV12-3 or TRBV12-4 and J is TRBJ2-3, with D unclear. This CDR3 is 13 amino acids long. V was shortened by 3 bases and J by 2 bases, with 6 bases between the two germline ends. The CDR3: CASSLSSTDTQYF. The CDR3 nucleotides are TGTGCCAGCAGTTTGTCCTCCACAGATACGCAGTATTTT.

This clonotype was picked up many times. This chain links TRBV4-3 with TRBJ2-3; 7 bases fit TRBD2. Germline lookup yields CDR1 LGHNA and CDR2 YSLEER. The length of the CDR3 is 17 residues. Trimming at V came to 0 bases and at J to 4 bases, leaving 10 bases not matched to a gene. For the CDR3, the DNA is TGCGCCAGCAGCCAAGACGGGCGAGCGGGGAGGCCAGATACGCAGTATTTT. This sequence encodes CASSQDGRAGRPDTQYF.

This clonotype was counted between two and nine times. This chain uses TRBV19 with TRBJ1-4, with D perhaps matching TRBD1 (6 bases). V was cut by 3 bases and J by 7 bases, with 12 bases left in between. The CDR3 is 14 amino acids. The germline V gene has CDR1 LNHDA and CDR2 SQIVND (reference sequence). CDR3 bases: TGTGCCAGTAGTATTGGACAGTCCTCTGAAAAACTGTTTTTT. As protein: CASSIGQSSEKLFF.

In this sample, this clonotype turned up many times. The chain has TRBV6-6 and TRBJ1-2, with TRBD1 matching over 9 bases. CDR3 size: 15 residues. Germline V gives CDR1 MNHNY, CDR2 SVGAGI (reference sequence). After removal of 1 base from V and 12 bases from J, the junction contained 12 bases not matched to a gene. The CDR3: CASSYFSTGTGIDTF. In DNA, the CDR3 is TGTGCCAGCAGTTACTTTTCAACCGGGACAGGGATCGACACCTTC.

This clonotype has just a few counts. The genes are TRBV12-3 or TRBV12-4 and TRBJ1-2; possible D gene TRBD1, 6 bases. Trimming left V 8 bases short and J 3 bases short, with 13 bases between. The CDR3 has 13 amino acids. CDR3 sequence reads: CASGYRVYYGYTF. The CDR3 region has the DNA TGTGCCAGCGGTTACAGGGTTTACTATGGCTACACCTTC.

This clonotype was observed many times. The J gene is TRBJ1-1, the V gene TRBV7-8; 9 nucleotides align to TRBD1. J was trimmed by 4 bases and V by 4 bases; bases with no gene match: 7. The germline V gene encodes CDR1 SGHVS and CDR2 FQNEAQ. The CDR3 has 15 residues. CDR3 bases: TGTGCCAGCAGCTCGCAGACAGGGGGAACCACTGAAGCTTTCTTT. It translates to CASSSQTGGTTEAFF.

V is TRBV18 and J is TRBJ1-3, with no clear D. V was pared by 0 bases and J by 0 bases, with 9 bases between. CDR3 size: 16 residues. Looked up from germline, CDR1 is KGHSH and CDR2 is LQKENI. The CDR3 DNA reads TGTGCCAGCTCACCACCAGAAACCGGCTCTGGAAACACCATATATTTT. Protein product: CASSPPETGSGNTIYF.